The rows below give T cell receptor beta chains drawn from one sample of a study of blood T cell repertoires in COVID-19. Libraries were prepared by immunoSEQ multiplex PCR; TCRdb keeps only in-frame clonotypes and omits some of them. This table has around 60,000 clones, more than 70% appearing once. Source material: peripheral blood. The receptor set was obtained from an older man with acute or convalescent COVID-19. CDR3s include the opening cysteine and the closing phenylalanine or tryptophan. Each record gives: J gene, D gene, clone size, V gene, CDR3 DNA, CDR3 protein. The D gene is left open where the match is weak. Part of the rows lack a size; the others show once, few, many or a class for expanded clones.

j_call: TRBJ2-7
d_call: TRBD1
clone_size: -
v_call: TRBV5-4
cdr3_nt: TGTGCCAGCAGCACCGCCCGGGACAGGGGGAAATACGAGCAGTACTTC
cdr3_aa: CASSTARDRGKYEQYF

j_call: TRBJ1-4
d_call: -
clone_size: -
v_call: TRBV30
cdr3_nt: TGTGCCTGGAGTTTGCAGGGAAGGGGACTGTTTTTT
cdr3_aa: CAWSLQGRGLFF

j_call: TRBJ1-3
d_call: -
clone_size: -
v_call: TRBV6-5
cdr3_nt: TGTGCCAGCACCCTCGGTTCTGGAAACACCATATATTTT
cdr3_aa: CASTLGSGNTIYF

j_call: TRBJ1-6
d_call: -
clone_size: -
v_call: TRBV12-3/TRBV12-4
cdr3_nt: TGTGCCAGCAGTTCCGGTGGTCTCCTCCACTTT
cdr3_aa: CASSSGGLLHF

j_call: TRBJ1-5
d_call: -
clone_size: -
v_call: TRBV7-2
cdr3_nt: TGTGCCAGCAGCTTGGGACAAGGAGGTTATGGCAATCAGCCCCAGCATTTT
cdr3_aa: CASSLGQGGYGNQPQHF

j_call: TRBJ2-5
d_call: -
clone_size: -
v_call: TRBV30
cdr3_nt: TGTGCCTGGAGGCCCAGGGGTGAGACCCAGTACTTC
cdr3_aa: CAWRPRGETQYF

j_call: TRBJ2-5
d_call: TRBD1
clone_size: -
v_call: TRBV3-1/TRBV3-2
cdr3_nt: TGTGCCAGCAGCCCCGGGACAGTCCAAGAGACCCAGTACTTC
cdr3_aa: CASSPGTVQETQYF

j_call: TRBJ1-5
d_call: -
clone_size: -
v_call: TRBV5-8
cdr3_nt: TGTGCCAGCAGCCGGGCCCAGGGGACAAGCAATCAGCCCCAGCATTTT
cdr3_aa: CASSRAQGTSNQPQHF

j_call: TRBJ1-4
d_call: TRBD1
clone_size: -
v_call: TRBV5-1
cdr3_nt: TGCGCCAGCAGCCGTACGGGACAGACTAATGAAAAACTGTTTTTT
cdr3_aa: CASSRTGQTNEKLFF

j_call: TRBJ2-7
d_call: -
clone_size: -
v_call: TRBV7-2
cdr3_nt: TGTGCCAGCAGCTTCCAACAGGGCGGACTTCCCTACGAGCAGTACTTC
cdr3_aa: CASSFQQGGLPYEQYF

j_call: TRBJ1-2
d_call: -
clone_size: -
v_call: TRBV18
cdr3_nt: TGTGCCAGCTCACCAGATACAGCGGTCTTGGGCTACACCTTC
cdr3_aa: CASSPDTAVLGYTF

j_call: TRBJ2-1
d_call: TRBD2
clone_size: -
v_call: TRBV12-5
cdr3_nt: TGTGCTAGTGGGGCAGGACTAGCGGGGAGTGATGAGCAGTTCTTC
cdr3_aa: CASGAGLAGSDEQFF

j_call: TRBJ2-7
d_call: -
clone_size: -
v_call: TRBV6-2/TRBV6-3
cdr3_nt: TGTGCCAGCAGTTACTCGCAGGGTCCCTACGAGCAGTACTTC
cdr3_aa: CASSYSQGPYEQYF

j_call: TRBJ2-3
d_call: TRBD2
clone_size: -
v_call: TRBV7-9
cdr3_nt: TGTGCCAGCAGCTTACCTCCAGGCGGGGGGGGCACAGATACGCAGTATTTT
cdr3_aa: CASSLPPGGGGTDTQYF

j_call: TRBJ1-1
d_call: -
clone_size: few
v_call: TRBV4-1
cdr3_nt: TGCGCCAGCAGCCAGACGACAGGAATGAACACTGAAGCTTTCTTT
cdr3_aa: CASSQTTGMNTEAFF

j_call: TRBJ2-7
d_call: TRBD1
clone_size: few
v_call: TRBV10-2
cdr3_nt: TGCGCCAGCAGTGAGTACAGGGGCCTCTACGAGCAGTACTTC
cdr3_aa: CASSEYRGLYEQYF

j_call: TRBJ1-1
d_call: -
clone_size: -
v_call: TRBV28
cdr3_nt: TGTGCCAGCAGTTTCGGGGGGGGTCGGAGGGGCACTGAAGCTTTCTTT
cdr3_aa: CASSFGGGRRGTEAFF

j_call: TRBJ1-2
d_call: -
clone_size: -
v_call: TRBV7-9
cdr3_nt: TGTGCCAGCAGCTTGGGACTGTCGGACAACCATAACTATGGCTACACCTTC
cdr3_aa: CASSLGLSDNHNYGYTF

j_call: TRBJ2-2
d_call: -
clone_size: -
v_call: TRBV9
cdr3_nt: TGTGCCAGCAGCGATCCTTCGACCGGGGAGCTGTTTTTT
cdr3_aa: CASSDPSTGELFF

j_call: TRBJ1-1
d_call: TRBD1
clone_size: once
v_call: TRBV29-1
cdr3_nt: TGCAGCGTGAGGACAGGGGGCGGCACTGAAGCTTTCTTT
cdr3_aa: CSVRTGGGTEAFF

j_call: TRBJ2-7
d_call: -
clone_size: -
v_call: TRBV7-2
cdr3_nt: TGTGCCAGCAGCTTAGGTGAGCACCGGTACTCCTACGAGCAGTACTTC
cdr3_aa: CASSLGEHRYSYEQYF

j_call: TRBJ2-3
d_call: TRBD2
clone_size: -
v_call: TRBV9
cdr3_nt: TGTGCCAGCAGCCGGTCTAGCGGAAACACAGATACGCAGTATTTT
cdr3_aa: CASSRSSGNTDTQYF

j_call: TRBJ1-3
d_call: -
clone_size: -
v_call: TRBV28
cdr3_nt: TGTGCCAGCAGTTCCTCACGTAGGGGATCTGGAAACACCATATATTTT
cdr3_aa: CASSSSRRGSGNTIYF

j_call: TRBJ2-5
d_call: -
clone_size: once
v_call: TRBV15
cdr3_nt: TGTGCCACCAGCAGAGAGGGGAGCCTGGGGACCCAGTACTTC
cdr3_aa: CATSREGSLGTQYF

j_call: TRBJ2-7
d_call: -
clone_size: -
v_call: TRBV18
cdr3_nt: TGTGCCAGCTCACCGAATAGACAGAGTACCTACGAGCAGTACTTC
cdr3_aa: CASSPNRQSTYEQYF

j_call: TRBJ1-1
d_call: -
clone_size: -
v_call: TRBV7-8
cdr3_nt: TGTGCCAGCAGCTCTTCCTTCGGGCAATCCCTAGCGAAAAACACTGAAGCTTTCTTT
cdr3_aa: CASSSSFGQSLAKNTEAFF

j_call: TRBJ1-5
d_call: -
clone_size: -
v_call: TRBV7-2
cdr3_nt: TGTGCCAGCAGCGATCGGGTAGGTCAGCCCCAGCATTTT
cdr3_aa: CASSDRVGQPQHF

j_call: TRBJ2-5
d_call: TRBD1
clone_size: -
v_call: TRBV18
cdr3_nt: TGTGCCAGCTCACCAGCCGGGACAGCCGGGACCCAGTACTTC
cdr3_aa: CASSPAGTAGTQYF

j_call: TRBJ1-1
d_call: -
clone_size: once
v_call: TRBV6-5
cdr3_nt: TGTGCCAGCAGTTACTCGACTGGGAGTCCCACTGAAGCTTTCTTT
cdr3_aa: CASSYSTGSPTEAFF

j_call: TRBJ1-6
d_call: TRBD1
clone_size: -
v_call: TRBV7-6
cdr3_nt: TGTGCCAGCAGCTCGGCGTCGCAGGGGGTAGCACCCCTCCACTTT
cdr3_aa: CASSSASQGVAPLHF

j_call: TRBJ2-3
d_call: TRBD2
clone_size: -
v_call: TRBV5-4
cdr3_nt: TGTGCCAGCAGCTTCCGCGGGGGGCAAGATACGCAGTATTTT
cdr3_aa: CASSFRGGQDTQYF

j_call: TRBJ1-1
d_call: TRBD1
clone_size: -
v_call: TRBV3-1/TRBV3-2
cdr3_nt: TGTGCCAGCAGCCCCGGGACAGTTAACACTGAAGCTTTCTTT
cdr3_aa: CASSPGTVNTEAFF

j_call: TRBJ1-1
d_call: -
clone_size: -
v_call: TRBV10-1
cdr3_nt: TGCGCCAGCAGTGAGGTCGGGGTCTGCGGGGCTTTCTTT
cdr3_aa: CASSEVGVCGAFF

j_call: TRBJ2-1
d_call: TRBD2
clone_size: -
v_call: TRBV5-4
cdr3_nt: TGTGCCAGCAGCTTGACCCAACTAGCGGGGGTTATGAATGAGCAGTTCTTC
cdr3_aa: CASSLTQLAGVMNEQFF

j_call: TRBJ1-5
d_call: -
clone_size: -
v_call: TRBV5-1
cdr3_nt: TGCGCCAGCAGCTTGGCCGGGGATCAGCCCCAGCATTTT
cdr3_aa: CASSLAGDQPQHF

j_call: TRBJ2-5
d_call: TRBD2
clone_size: -
v_call: TRBV7-6
cdr3_nt: TGTGCCAGCAGTCCCTACGGGGGGGCGGAAGAGACCCAGTACTTC
cdr3_aa: CASSPYGGAEETQYF

j_call: TRBJ2-1
d_call: -
clone_size: -
v_call: TRBV5-1
cdr3_nt: TGCGCCAGCAGCTCACTAGGATACAATGAGCAGTTCTTC
cdr3_aa: CASSSLGYNEQFF

j_call: TRBJ1-4
d_call: -
clone_size: -
v_call: TRBV5-1
cdr3_nt: TGCGCCAGCAGCTTGGCTACGTTCCCTAATGAAAAACTGTTTTTT
cdr3_aa: CASSLATFPNEKLFF

j_call: TRBJ2-7
d_call: TRBD1
clone_size: -
v_call: TRBV7-9
cdr3_nt: TGTGCCAGCAATAAGGGGGCAATTGGGAACGAGCAGTACTTC
cdr3_aa: CASNKGAIGNEQYF

j_call: TRBJ2-1
d_call: -
clone_size: -
v_call: TRBV4-1
cdr3_nt: TGCGCCAGCAGCCCCCCGGGACGGGAGAGCTCCTACAATGAGCAGTTCTTC
cdr3_aa: CASSPPGRESSYNEQFF

j_call: TRBJ1-5
d_call: -
clone_size: -
v_call: TRBV13
cdr3_nt: TGTGCCAGCAGCTTAGCAGAAAGCAATCAGCCCCAGCATTTT
cdr3_aa: CASSLAESNQPQHF

j_call: TRBJ2-3
d_call: TRBD2
clone_size: -
v_call: TRBV5-6
cdr3_nt: TGTGCCAGCAGCCAGACTAGCGCACACACAGATACGCAGTATTTT
cdr3_aa: CASSQTSAHTDTQYF

j_call: TRBJ1-3
d_call: TRBD1
clone_size: -
v_call: TRBV9
cdr3_nt: TGTGCCAGCAGCCTAAAAGCCACCGGGACAGGGCAAGCTGGAAACACCATATATTTT
cdr3_aa: CASSLKATGTGQAGNTIYF

j_call: TRBJ2-5
d_call: TRBD2
clone_size: -
v_call: TRBV9
cdr3_nt: TGTGCCAGCAGTGAGACTAGCGGGGGCCTTGTGCGGGTTGAGACCCAGTACTTC
cdr3_aa: CASSETSGGLVRVETQYF

j_call: TRBJ1-2
d_call: TRBD1
clone_size: -
v_call: TRBV2
cdr3_nt: TGTGCCACCTCGACAGGGATGAGCTATGGCTACACCTTC
cdr3_aa: CATSTGMSYGYTF

j_call: TRBJ2-7
d_call: TRBD1
clone_size: -
v_call: TRBV19
cdr3_nt: TGTGCCAGTGGGGACAGATCAAACGAGCAGTACTTC
cdr3_aa: CASGDRSNEQYF

j_call: TRBJ1-2
d_call: TRBD1
clone_size: -
v_call: TRBV6-5
cdr3_nt: TGTGCCAGCAGTTACGACAGGGGGGATGGCTACACCTTC
cdr3_aa: CASSYDRGDGYTF

j_call: TRBJ2-1
d_call: -
clone_size: -
v_call: TRBV20-1
cdr3_nt: TGCAGTGCCCTAGTTGTCACTGAGCAGTTCTTC
cdr3_aa: CSALVVTEQFF

j_call: TRBJ1-5
d_call: -
clone_size: -
v_call: TRBV19
cdr3_nt: TGTGCCAGTAGTATTCGTCAGGGCCAATGGAGCAATCAGCCCCAGCATTTT
cdr3_aa: CASSIRQGQWSNQPQHF

j_call: TRBJ2-1
d_call: TRBD1
clone_size: -
v_call: TRBV9
cdr3_nt: TGTGCCAGCAGCGTCGACAGGGCGGCACTTGATGAGCAGTTCTTC
cdr3_aa: CASSVDRAALDEQFF

j_call: TRBJ1-1
d_call: TRBD1
clone_size: -
v_call: TRBV6-5
cdr3_nt: TGTGCCAGCACCCGACGGACAGGGAAAAACACTGAAGCTTTCTTT
cdr3_aa: CASTRRTGKNTEAFF